The 14 T cell receptor beta chains below come from one sample, sequenced in a study of OX40 agonist ivuxolimab in advanced cancers. The library was obtained by the immunoSEQ multiplex PCR assay. The source is immuneACCESS, and TCRdb retained only in-frame sequences with V and J called. Part of the clones is not carried over; for the studies checked, unresolved V genes explain less than half of this, and the remainder is unexplained. Counted in this sample were 35,000 to 55,000 clones; roughly 82% of them appeared once. Clones ranked in the top ten supply roughly 15% of the sample. The specimen was CD4+ or CD8+ T cells sorted from blood, collected in a trial of the OX40 agonist ivuxolimab. Receptors were obtained from an adult with an advanced solid tumor such as melanoma, head and neck, liver or kidney cancer.

This sequence joins TRBV5-4 and TRBJ1-2; unclear D gene. Germline V gene data show CDR1 as SGHNT and CDR2 as YYREEE (reference sequence). This CDR3 has 16 amino acids. V lost 2 bases to trimming and J lost 7 bases, with 21 bases between them. The CDR3 here is CASSFNRAGPMGGYTF. In DNA form, the CDR3 reads TGTGCCAGCAGCTTTAATCGTGCAGGTCCTATGGGTGGCTACACCTTC. The whole variable domain, filled in from reference TRBV5-4 and TRBJ1-2, reads ETGVTQSPTHLIKTRGQQVTLRCSSQSGHNTVSWYQQALGQGPQFIFQYYREEENGRGNFPPRFSGLQFPNYSSELNVNALELDDSALYLCASSFNRAGPMGGYTFGSGTRLTVV.

The J gene is TRBJ2-1, the V gene TRBV4-1; D is perhaps TRBD1 or TRBD2 (6 bases each). V lost 3 bases and J lost 2, with 14 bases in between. Germline CDR1 is MGHRA and CDR2 is YSYEKL. The CDR3 has 16 residues. The CDR3 nucleotides read TGCGCCAGCAGCCAGGGGGGCGGGCCGACCTACAATGAGCAGTTCTTC. Translated: CASSQGGGPTYNEQFF.

This clone has only a few counts. This chain links TRBV19 with TRBJ2-7; TRBD1 or TRBD2 may be the D gene (5 bases each). The CDR3 contains 13 residues. The V end was cut by 5 bases, the J end by 3 bases, with 11 bases between. From germline, CDR1 is LNHDA and CDR2 SQIVND (reference sequence). CDR3 protein: CASSFGTNYEQYF. The CDR3 DNA sequence: TGTGCCAGTAGTTTCGGGACGAACTACGAGCAGTACTTC.

This sequence joins TRBV14 and TRBJ2-1; 8 bases align to TRBD2. CDR1 SGHDN and CDR2 FVKESK come from the germline V gene. The CDR3 sequence is 16 residues long. The ends lost 4 bases at V and 4 bases at J; junction bases unmatched: 9. The CDR3 reads CASSPWGIAGYNEQFF. CDR3 DNA sequence: TGTGCCAGCAGCCCTTGGGGGATAGCGGGGTACAATGAGCAGTTCTTC.

The CDR3 DNA reads as TGTGCCAGCAGCCTTATACAGGCGATGAGGGCTGAAGCTTTCTTT. Translating it yields CASSLIQAMRAEAFF. The V and J genes are TRBV5-5 and TRBJ1-1; D perhaps matches TRBD1 (5 bases). V lost 4 bases to trimming and J lost 6 bases, with 19 bases between them. The germline CDR1 and CDR2 sequences are SGHKS and YYEKEE (reference sequence). The CDR3 has 15 residues.

The CDR3 sequence is CASSAGTSGYEQYF. CDR3 coding DNA: TGTGCCAGCAGTGCTGGGACTAGCGGGTACGAGCAGTACTTC. This sequence joins TRBV5-4 and TRBJ2-7, with TRBD2 matching over 12 bases. This CDR3 region has 14 residues. Germline trimming cut 5 bases from V and 4 bases from J; bases unmatched to any gene: 4. The germline CDR1 and CDR2 sequences are SGHNT and YYREEE (reference sequence).

This chain's CDR3 is CASSLGVPNEQFF. The DNA of the CDR3 is TGTGCCAGCAGCTTAGGAGTTCCTAATGAGCAGTTCTTC. V usage is TRBV13 and J usage is TRBJ2-1; D is ambiguous. From germline, CDR1 is PRHDT and CDR2 FYEKMQ (reference sequence). CDR3 length: 13 amino acids. V was cut by 0 bases and J by 7 bases, with 7 bases left in between.

The genes are TRBV9 and TRBJ2-1; 10 positions agree with TRBD2. CDR3 length: 16 amino acids. V was pared by 4 bases and J by 6 bases, with 10 bases of the junction left unmatched. Germline V gene sequence: CDR1 SGDLS, CDR2 YYNGEE. CDR3 sequence: CASSTRTSGDPNEQFF. CDR3 nucleotides: TGTGCCAGCAGCACTCGGACTAGCGGAGACCCCAATGAGCAGTTCTTC.

V usage is TRBV6-1 and J usage is TRBJ2-5; 8 positions match TRBD2. The germline V gene encodes CDR1 MNHNS and CDR2 SASEGT. The CDR3 has 12 amino acids. V was clipped by 10 bases and J by 5 bases; unmatched bases: 6. CDR3 sequence reads: CATGTRLETQYF. CDR3 sequence (DNA): TGTGCCACCGGGACTAGGCTGGAGACCCAGTACTTC.

The chain uses TRBV28 and TRBJ2-1; D unresolved. The CDR3 has 12 amino acids. Germline values: CDR1 MDHEN, CDR2 SYDVKM. Trimming removed 2 bases from V and 9 bases from J, with 8 bases in between. The CDR3 reads CASSLVDTEQFF. The CDR3 region has the DNA TGTGCCAGCAGTTTAGTGGATACTGAGCAGTTCTTC.

The rearrangement links TRBV4-2 to TRBJ2-3; D gene ambiguous. Trimming took 3 bases from V and 5 from J, leaving 9 bases between them. This CDR3 region has 13 residues. Germline V gives CDR1 LGHNA, CDR2 YNFKEQ. CDR3 bases: TGTGCCAGCAGCCATTGGACGGGAGATACGCAGTATTTT. This encodes CASSHWTGDTQYF.

This chain uses TRBV14 with TRBJ2-1; 7 bases are shared with TRBD2. Trimming cost V 1 base and J 8 bases; bases outside gene matches: 5. This CDR3 is built from 14 residues. Germline CDR1 SGHDN, CDR2 FVKESK. The CDR3 DNA follows: TGTGCCAGCAGCCAAGTTACGCGGGAGCATGAGCAGTTCTTC. Protein: CASSQVTREHEQFF.

This clone is medium-sized in the sample. The chain combines TRBV7-3 with TRBJ2-5, with 11 bases fitting TRBD2. V was clipped by 0 bases and J by 4 bases; unmatched bases: 4. The CDR3 length is 16 residues. The V gene's germline CDR1 is SGHTA and CDR2 FQGTGA. The CDR3 DNA sequence: TGTGCCAGCAGCTTAACACTAGCGGGGGCCGGAGAGACCCAGTACTTC. This translates into CASSLTLAGAGETQYF.

This CDR3 is CASSLSRNEQFF. DNA for the CDR3: TGTGCCAGCAGTTTATCGCGCAATGAGCAGTTCTTC. The gene calls are TRBV27 and TRBJ2-1; no firm D call. With 0 bases removed from V and 6 bases from J, the gap between germline ends came to 3 bases. This CDR3 has 12 amino acids. Germline assignment: CDR1 MNHEY and CDR2 SMNVEV (reference sequence).